One and the same sample provided the 26 T cell receptor beta chains below, sequenced in a study of vaccination effects on CD4 cells after COVID-19. Libraries were prepared by immunoSEQ multiplex PCR; TCRdb keeps only in-frame clonotypes and omits some of them. The profile shows under 30,000 clones, around three quarters of them singletons. CD4+ T cells specific for antigen were expanded with viral peptide pools by the ViraFEST assay before sequencing. Following 10 days of culture, CD4+ T cells were isolated. Nucleocapsid antibody tests were negative, and the vaccine recipients had no prior SARS-CoV-2 infection. Antigen specificity for these receptors is unknown. Sample: CD4+ T cells from PBMCs cultured with HCoV-NL63 spike peptides, taken before COVID-19 vaccination. These receptors originate from a human donor who received a COVID-19 vaccine.

This sequence joins TRBV28 and TRBJ2-5; 12 nucleotides match TRBD1. Per germline, CDR1 MDHEN and CDR2 SYDVKM. V trimming: 2 bases; J trimming: 5 bases; junction bases outside the gene matches: 9. This CDR3 spans 17 amino acids. The CDR3 DNA reads as TGTGCCAGCAGTTTAGGGACAGGGGGCTACCGTGCGGAGACCCAGTACTTC. This encodes CASSLGTGGYRAETQYF.

This chain uses TRBV5-6 with TRBJ2-2; TRBD1 is a possible D gene (6 bases). The germline gives CDR1 SGHDT, CDR2 YYEEEE. The ends were cut back, 0 bases at V and 4 bases at J, with 7 bases in the middle. The CDR3 totals 14 residues. The CDR3 DNA reads as TGTGCCAGCAGCTTGGGCAGGGGCACCGGGGAGCTGTTTTTT. This codes for CASSLGRGTGELFF.

This chain joins TRBV27 and TRBJ1-1; maybe TRBD1 (6 bases). With 3 bases removed from V and 1 base from J, the gap between germline ends came to 15 bases. CDR3 length: 16 amino acids. Germline loops: CDR1 MNHEY, CDR2 SMNVEV (reference sequence). The CDR3 protein is CASSLMQGLPNTEAFF. For the CDR3, the DNA is TGTGCCAGCAGTTTGATGCAGGGGCTACCGAACACTGAAGCTTTCTTT.

This clone came up a few times. This sequence joins TRBV5-1 and TRBJ1-6; D is undetermined. CDR1 is SGHRS, CDR2 YFSETQ, per germline. Trimming took 0 bases from V and 7 from J, leaving 8 bases between them. The CDR3 is 14 residues long. CDR3 protein: CASSLGAGNSPLHF. The DNA of the CDR3 is TGCGCCAGCAGCTTGGGGGCAGGCAATTCACCCCTCCACTTT. Combining the CDR3 with reference TRBV5-1 and TRBJ1-6 gives the whole variable domain KAGVTQTPRYLIKTRGQQVTLSCSPISGHRSVSWYQQTPGQGLQFLFEYFSETQRNKGNFPGRFSGRQFSNSRSEMNVSTLELGDSALYLCASSLGAGNSPLHFGNGTRLTVT.

The chain couples TRBV12-3 or TRBV12-4 to TRBJ1-2; a weak D match, TRBD1 (5 bases). This CDR3 comprises 13 residues. V dropped 5 bases and J dropped 4 bases, with 11 bases sitting between them. The CDR3 reads CASSTSGGYGYTF. CDR3 coding DNA: TGTGCCAGCAGTACCTCGGGGGGCTATGGCTACACCTTC.

This clone was seen a handful of times. The gene calls are TRBV20-1 and TRBJ1-2, with no clear D. The CDR3 length is 11 residues. V lost 1 base and J 6 bases, leaving 6 bases between the germline ends. The V gene's germline CDR1 is DFQATT and CDR2 SNEGSKA (reference sequence). The CDR3 region has the DNA TGCAGTGCTAGAGTTTATAATGGCTACACCTTC. Its translation: CSARVYNGYTF.

The chain links TRBV30 to TRBJ1-4, with no clear D. Germline CDR1 and CDR2: GTSNPN and SVGIG (reference sequence). The CDR3 has 19 residues. Trimming took 5 bases from V and 2 from J, leaving 27 bases between them. CDR3 loop: CAWLSKPARTLRTNEKLFF. CDR3 nucleotide sequence: TGTGCCTGGTTATCAAAGCCGGCTAGGACGCTACGCACTAATGAAAAACTGTTTTTT.

The chain joins TRBV7-2 to TRBJ2-5; D ambiguous. Germline CDR1 and CDR2: SGHTA and FQGNSA. V lost 8 bases, J lost 8 bases, and 15 bases lay in between. The CDR3 is 12 amino acids. The CDR3 region is CASSSLKVTQYF. The CDR3 DNA reads TGTGCCAGCTCCTCCCTGAAAGTAACCCAGTACTTC.

The chain couples TRBV14 to TRBJ2-5; 7 bases match TRBD2. This CDR3 region has 14 residues. Trimming cost V 4 bases and J 5 bases; bases outside gene matches: 7. From germline, CDR1 is SGHDN and CDR2 FVKESK. CDR3 DNA: TGTGCCAGCAGCCTAGGGGCGCGGGGGGAGACCCAGTACTTC. It specifies CASSLGARGETQYF.

This CDR3 reads CASRVPGNTGELFF. As DNA, the CDR3 is TGTGCCAGCAGAGTTCCGGGGAACACCGGGGAGCTGTTTTTT. This chain joins TRBV6-5 and TRBJ2-2, with D hard to call. Trimming pared 6 bases from V and 1 base from J, leaving 9 bases between. The CDR3 sequence is 14 residues long. Germline V gene sequence: CDR1 MNHEY, CDR2 SVGAGI.

The chain combines TRBV3-1 (or the pseudogene TRBV3-2) with TRBJ2-1, with TRBD2 as a possible D gene (5 bases). Germline V gene sequence: CDR1 LGHDT, CDR2 YNNKEL (reference sequence). V lost 2 bases and J 9 bases, leaving 11 bases between the germline ends. This CDR3 is 13 amino acids long. The CDR3 region is CASSQSSLVEQFF. CDR3 DNA sequence: TGTGCCAGCAGCCAATCCTCACTAGTTGAGCAGTTCTTC.

The CDR3 reads CASSPAGGLNEQFF. CDR3 nucleotide sequence: TGTGCCAGCAGCCCGGCCGGGGGTCTGAATGAGCAGTTCTTC. This chain connects TRBV7-9 to TRBJ2-1, with D tentatively TRBD2 (6 bases). This CDR3 comprises 14 residues. With 5 bases removed from V and 7 bases from J, the gap between germline ends came to 15 bases. Germline CDR1 is SEHNR and CDR2 is FQNEAQ (reference sequence).

The sample holds a few counts of this clone. The J gene is TRBJ2-2, the V gene TRBV19, with 10 bases identical to TRBD2. The J segment lost 7 bases and the V segment lost 7 bases, leaving 12 bases of the junction unmatched. There are 16 residues in the CDR3. Germline V gene data show CDR1 as LNHDA and CDR2 as SQIVND (reference sequence). The CDR3 spells CASMGLAGVSVGELFF. The CDR3 DNA sequence: TGTGCCAGTATGGGGCTAGCGGGAGTTTCGGTCGGGGAGCTGTTTTTT.

The J gene is TRBJ2-5, the V gene TRBV5-6, with D maybe TRBD1 (6 bases). Germline V CDR1 and CDR2: SGHDT, YYEEEE. Trimming stripped 4 bases from V and 4 bases from J, with 14 bases between. This CDR3 has 14 amino acids. As DNA, the CDR3 is TGTGCCAGCAGCCTTACAGGGTTTGGAGAGACCCAGTACTTC. Protein product: CASSLTGFGETQYF.

J is TRBJ1-6 and V is TRBV2; D possibly corresponds to TRBD1 (6 bases). The germline V gene has CDR1 SNHLY and CDR2 FYNNEI. The CDR3 is 19 residues long. V was shortened by 3 bases and J by 2 bases, with 20 bases between the two germline ends. For the CDR3, the DNA is TGTGCCAGCAGTGACCTCCCCCTAGGGGGGCAAACCTATAATTCACCCCTCCACTTT. Amino acid sequence: CASSDLPLGGQTYNSPLHF. Based on the CDR3 plus reference TRBV2 and TRBJ1-6, the full variable domain is EPEVTQTPSHQVTQMGQEVILRCVPISNHLYFYWYRQILGQKVEFLVSFYNNEISEKSEIFDDQFSVERPDGSNFTLKIRSTKLEDSAMYFCASSDLPLGGQTYNSPLHFGNGTRLTVT.

The chain couples TRBV5-1 to TRBJ1-3; possible D gene TRBD1, 5 bases. CDR1 is SGHRS, CDR2 YFSETQ, per germline. CDR3 length: 16 residues. Between the trimmed V and J ends, which lost 3 bases and 1 base, there was a span of 14 bases. The CDR3 DNA follows: TGCGCCAGCAGCTCAGCCCTGAGGGGTTCTGGAAACACCATATATTTT. Its protein is CASSSALRGSGNTIYF.

This chain links TRBV20-1 with TRBJ1-2; D is undetermined. The CDR3 consists of 11 residues. Looked up from germline, CDR1 is DFQATT and CDR2 is SNEGSKA (reference sequence). The V and J ends lost 7 bases and 4 bases respectively, with 10 bases between them. The CDR3 spells CSVRVGYGYTF. The CDR3 bases are TGCAGTGTTCGGGTCGGCTATGGCTACACCTTC.

The V and J genes are TRBV3-1 (or the pseudogene TRBV3-2) and TRBJ1-2; D unresolved. The CDR3 length is 13 residues. CDR1 and CDR2 (germline): LGHDT, YNNKEL (reference sequence). Trimming took 4 bases from V and 9 from J, leaving 15 bases between them. The CDR3 DNA sequence: TGTGCCAGCAGCCTTGAAAACAAGCGGTGCTACACCTTC. Its protein is CASSLENKRCYTF.

The chain couples TRBV28 to TRBJ2-5; D remains unclear. Germline CDR1 is MDHEN and CDR2 is SYDVKM. This CDR3 has 16 residues. V was trimmed by 1 base and J by 1 base, leaving 13 bases between them. The CDR3 DNA is TGTGCCAGCAGTTTATTAGGGTGGTCGGGCCAAGAGACCCAGTACTTC. As protein: CASSLLGWSGQETQYF.

The chain joins TRBV5-1 to TRBJ2-3; D not certain. This CDR3 comprises 15 residues. Germline V gene data show CDR1 as SGHRS and CDR2 as YFSETQ. V was pared by 0 bases and J by 0 bases, with 8 bases between. For the CDR3, the DNA is TGCGCCAGCAGCTTGGATAGCTACAGCACAGATACGCAGTATTTT. It specifies CASSLDSYSTDTQYF.

V is TRBV6-1 and J is TRBJ2-1, with D tentatively TRBD2 (6 bases). Per the germline V gene, CDR1 is MNHNS and CDR2 is SASEGT. This CDR3 region has 15 residues. The V end was cut by 2 bases, the J end by 7 bases, with 15 bases between. As DNA, the CDR3 is TGTGCCAGCAGTGAACAGTTGGTGGGGAGGAATGAGCAGTTCTTC. Residues: CASSEQLVGRNEQFF.

V gene TRBV27 combines with J gene TRBJ2-7; D unclear. V gave up 7 bases and J gave up 3 bases, with 22 bases separating them. This CDR3 comprises 16 residues. Germline-derived CDR1 and CDR2 are MNHEY and SMNVEV (reference sequence). CDR3 sequence: CASMPNVMGSGYEQYF. The CDR3, as DNA: TGTGCCAGCATGCCAAACGTGATGGGATCCGGCTACGAGCAGTACTTC.

The genes are TRBV11-3 and TRBJ2-1; D not certain. The CDR3 is 15 residues long. Germline loops: CDR1 SGHNT, CDR2 YENEEA. Trimming left V 0 bases short and J 0 bases short, with 6 bases between. CDR3 sequence reads: CASSLEASSYNEQFF. The CDR3 bases are TGTGCCAGCAGCTTAGAAGCAAGCTCCTACAATGAGCAGTTCTTC.

The gene calls are TRBV9 and TRBJ1-1, with 8 bases matching TRBD1. CDR1 and CDR2 from the germline V gene are SGDLS and YYNGEE. This CDR3 region has 15 residues. The junction had 4 bases not matched to a gene; V was cut back by 3 bases and J by 0 bases. The CDR3 DNA reads TGTGCCAGCAGCGCCAACAGGGGGATGAACACTGAAGCTTTCTTT. This translates into CASSANRGMNTEAFF. Using reference TRBV9 and TRBJ1-1 for the parts outside the CDR3, the full variable domain is DSGVTQTPKHLITATGQRVTLRCSPRSGDLSVYWYQQSLDQGLQFLIQYYNGEERAKGNILERFSAQQFPDLHSELNLSSLELGDSALYFCASSANRGMNTEAFFGQGTRLTVV.

The chain has TRBV9 and TRBJ2-1; 7 bases align to TRBD1. This CDR3 has 15 amino acids. Germline-derived CDR1 and CDR2 are SGDLS and YYNGEE. V trimming: 2 bases; J trimming: 1 base; junction bases outside the gene matches: 3. The CDR3, as DNA: TGTGCCAGCAGCGTCGGGACAGTTTCCTACAATGAGCAGTTCTTC. This translates into CASSVGTVSYNEQFF.

This chain uses TRBV6-4 with TRBJ1-1; 8 bases are a match to TRBD1. V shed 0 bases and J 6 bases; nucleotides not matched to a gene: 6. This CDR3 comprises 15 residues. Looked up from germline, CDR1 is MRHNA and CDR2 is SNTAGT. The CDR3 is CASSDSGRGLSEAFF. The CDR3 bases are TGTGCCAGCAGTGACTCCGGCAGGGGGCTCTCTGAAGCTTTCTTT.